This T cell receptor (beta chain) was obtained from a study of T cells in Graves' hyperthyroidism and ophthalmopathy (dated by TCRdb to 2018 to 2020). Regarding the complete study: Peripheral blood was collected at initial diagnosis, before any treatment. The paper describes TCR Vbeta CDR3 sequencing of about 140 peripheral blood samples, made up of fewer than 50 ophthalmopathy patients, some 76 hyperthyroidism patients and roughly 17 progressor patients. After sampling, hyperthyroidism patients received methimazole starting at 30 mg daily, and ophthalmopathy patients received high-dose intravenous methylprednisolone. The study also compared thyroid tissue and blood T-cell repertoires from roughly 6 Graves' hyperthyroidism patients. The roughly 100 discovery patients were randomly divided into training and test sets at a 7:3 ratio. Whether ophthalmopathy could be predicted prospectively was tested in an independent validation cohort made up of under 20 hyperthyroidism patients plus 17 patients who later progressed to ophthalmopathy. To identify distinguishing TCR V-J signatures, a discovery cohort of about 100 patients was used, comprising 43 with Graves' ophthalmopathy and approximately 58 with stable Graves' hyperthyroidism. The investigation overall reported the following: A 13 V-J signature model separated ophthalmopathy from stable hyperthyroidism, with over 85% sensitivity and 81% to 83% specificity in cross-validation and 80%/75% in testing. In validation, the model predicted progression to ophthalmopathy with approximately 69% sensitivity and about 72% specificity, a median of 6.5 months before onset. Most expanded thyroid clonotypes (frequency above 0.001) were also detected in blood, a finding suggesting that blood repertoires may reflect thyroid immune responses. No statistical method was used to set the sample size in advance, and investigators knew the group allocation.

Amplification of TCR beta CDR3 regions was carried out from RNA transcripts. For the first round of RT-PCR on the TCR CDR3, the HTBI primer set was used together with the Qiagen OneStep RT-PCR kit. A second multiplex PCR round built the libraries, followed by size selection and purification. Libraries were sequenced paired-end with 100 bp reads on an Illumina HiSeq2000. In the original analysis: SOAPnuke was used to process the raw data, with reads discarded if the reads contained adapters or uncalled bases, had a mean Phred below 15, or lacked an exact constant-primer or identifier match. COPE v1.2.5 was used to merge the high-quality paired reads, and each unique nucleotide sequence was defined as a clonotype. MiTCR v1.1 was used to align the clonotypes against IMGT TRBV, TRBD and TRBJ reference segments. Analysis was restricted to V-J combinations with a frequency above 0.0001, which covered roughly 99% of repertoires. The TCS score was defined as F50 (clonal expansion) divided by E x V (chaos), with BLOSUM62-based TCRdist calculated between CDR3 peptides within each V-J. Welch's t-statistics and random forest reduced roughly 500 V-J features to 10 to 15, which were used in a naive Bayes classifier (R e1071). The public reads were reprocessed in TCRdb via fastp at Q25 and MiXCR, keeping in-frame beta chains. Every CDR3 protein is listed once, alongside the most common genes and DNA of its rows. These V and J calls originate from TCRdb's pipeline instead of the authors' own analysis. For this sample there are some 500,000 distinct CDR3 sequences; less than 25% appear just once. The ten largest clones capture over 9% of the sample.

Details on this clonotype: This receptor's antigen is unknown. The final CDR3 position lacks the conserved phenylalanine or tryptophan, pointing to a likely read error. The DNA is omitted, as the CDR3 cannot be located on it reliably, and the CDR3 follows TCRdb's listing.

Moderately to severely active disease, a Clinical Activity Score of at least 3, a NOSPECS grade of at least 4, and a duration under 3 months were present in ophthalmopathy patients. Any patient with an uncontrolled infection, another autoimmune disease, pregnancy or lactation was excluded. Diagnoses were based on clinical symptoms, serum thyroxine and TRAb, thyroid ultrasound and orbital computed tomography. PBMCs were separated from 10 ml of fresh peripheral blood using Ficoll-Paque density gradient centrifugation. Total RNA was extracted with Trizol reagent, and quality was checked on an Agilent 2100 Bioanalyzer. As encoded in the germline V gene (reference sequence), CDR1 is LGHDT while CDR2 is YNNKEL. The length of the CDR3 is 12 amino acids, counting both ends.

This clonotype was sampled from a woman younger than 45 with Graves' ophthalmopathy. The V and J segments used are TRBV3-1 and TRBJ1-2; the D call TRBD1 from the table was never checked on the DNA. The sample consisted of blood. The encoded CDR3 is CASSQWDTGLYL.